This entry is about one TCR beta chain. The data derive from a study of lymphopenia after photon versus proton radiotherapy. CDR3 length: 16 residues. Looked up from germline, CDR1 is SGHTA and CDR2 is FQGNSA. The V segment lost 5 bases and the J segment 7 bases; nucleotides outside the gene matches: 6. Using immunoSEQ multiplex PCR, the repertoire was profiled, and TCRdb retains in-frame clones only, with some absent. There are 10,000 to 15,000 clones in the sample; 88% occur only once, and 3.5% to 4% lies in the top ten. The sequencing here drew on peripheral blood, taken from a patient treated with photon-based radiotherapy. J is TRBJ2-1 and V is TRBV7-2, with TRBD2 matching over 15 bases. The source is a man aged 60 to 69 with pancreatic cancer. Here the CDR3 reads CASSRTSGGAENEQFF. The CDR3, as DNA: TGTGCCAGCAGCAGGACTAGCGGGGGGGCAGAAAATGAGCAGTTCTTC.